This T cell receptor beta chain was identified during a study of OX40 agonist ivuxolimab in advanced cancers. General study results and limits: Near-lowest levels of clonal expansion characterized partial responders at 0.1-3.0 mg/kg.

Profiling relied on immunoSEQ multiplex PCR, and the TCRdb table lists in-frame clones only, not all of them. Here the sample spans approximately 73,000 clones, roughly 89% being singletons. Germline CDR1 and CDR2: SEHNR and FQNEAQ (reference sequence). With V trimmed by 6 bases and J by 3 bases, 9 bases remained unmatched. The CDR3 sequence is 16 residues long. Comment on this clone: The antigen is unknown. The same CDR3 arises from other DNA sequences in this sample as well.

This material consisted of CD4+ or CD8+ T cells sorted from blood, taken in a trial of the OX40 agonist ivuxolimab. V gene TRBV7-9 combines with J gene TRBJ2-2, with 8 bases aligning to TRBD1. The TCR originated in an adult with an advanced solid tumor such as melanoma, head and neck, liver or kidney cancer. The chain's CDR3 is CASSFDRGVDTGELFF. The CDR3, as DNA: TGTGCCAGCAGTTTCGACAGGGGAGTAGACACCGGGGAGCTGTTTTTT.